Listed below are T cell receptor beta chains from one sample, sequenced in a study of T cell responses to AZD1222 COVID-19 vaccine. Produced via immunoSEQ multiplex PCR; TCRdb's table is partial and in-frame only. The data show fewer than 110,000 clones, with 90% seen just once and under 1.5% held by the top ten. Sequenced material: peripheral blood, taken on day 0 of AZD1222 vaccination. All receptors derive from an adult in good health. Both conserved end residues are part of each CDR3. Fields, in order: clone size, D gene, V gene, J gene, CDR3 protein, CDR3 DNA. D genes are given only for firm matches. Clone size is given for some rows only: seen once, a few or many times, or a class if the clone is expanded.

clone size: .
D gene: .
V gene: TRBV2
J gene: TRBJ1-2
CDR3 protein: CASISDTNYGYTF
CDR3 DNA: TGTGCCAGCATCTCGGATACTAACTATGGCTACACCTTC

clone size: .
D gene: .
V gene: TRBV7-8
J gene: TRBJ2-1
CDR3 protein: CASSLGGAVPDEQFF
CDR3 DNA: TGTGCCAGCAGCTTAGGGGGGGCAGTTCCGGATGAGCAGTTCTTC

clone size: .
D gene: .
V gene: TRBV5-4
J gene: TRBJ1-1
CDR3 protein: CASSLWETTEAFF
CDR3 DNA: TGTGCCAGCAGCTTATGGGAGACAACTGAAGCTTTCTTT

clone size: once
D gene: TRBD1
V gene: TRBV28
J gene: TRBJ2-2
CDR3 protein: CASRPSSTGDTGELFF
CDR3 DNA: TGTGCCAGCAGACCCTCCTCGACAGGGGACACCGGGGAGCTGTTTTTT

clone size: .
D gene: TRBD1
V gene: TRBV4-1
J gene: TRBJ1-4
CDR3 protein: CASSLWTGANEKLFF
CDR3 DNA: TGCGCCAGCAGCCTATGGACAGGGGCTAATGAAAAACTGTTTTTT

clone size: .
D gene: TRBD1
V gene: TRBV24-1
J gene: TRBJ2-3
CDR3 protein: CATSEPGGPRDTQYF
CDR3 DNA: TGTGCCACCAGTGAGCCAGGGGGTCCCAGGGATACGCAGTATTTT

clone size: .
D gene: .
V gene: TRBV5-4
J gene: TRBJ2-5
CDR3 protein: CASSPGLLAGETQYF
CDR3 DNA: TGTGCCAGCAGTCCAGGACTATTAGCTGGAGAGACCCAGTACTTC

clone size: .
D gene: .
V gene: TRBV6-5
J gene: TRBJ1-1
CDR3 protein: CASSLTTGPAFF
CDR3 DNA: TGTGCCAGCAGCCTGACAACAGGCCCAGCTTTCTTT

clone size: .
D gene: .
V gene: TRBV19
J gene: TRBJ1-2
CDR3 protein: CASSIQLNYGYTF
CDR3 DNA: TGTGCCAGTAGTATACAGCTCAACTATGGCTACACCTTC

clone size: .
D gene: TRBD1
V gene: TRBV28
J gene: TRBJ1-4
CDR3 protein: CASSLENLQGKHEKLFF
CDR3 DNA: TGTGCCAGCAGTCTCGAAAACCTACAGGGGAAACATGAAAAACTGTTTTTT

clone size: .
D gene: .
V gene: TRBV3-1/TRBV3-2
J gene: TRBJ1-1
CDR3 protein: CASSPSGRINTEAFF
CDR3 DNA: TGTGCCAGCAGCCCAAGTGGACGGATAAACACTGAAGCTTTCTTT

clone size: .
D gene: .
V gene: TRBV5-4
J gene: TRBJ1-1
CDR3 protein: CASSPPTGMNTEAFF
CDR3 DNA: TGTGCCAGCAGCCCCCCAACGGGGATGAACACTGAAGCTTTCTTT

clone size: .
D gene: .
V gene: TRBV7-2
J gene: TRBJ2-7
CDR3 protein: CASSPGPYYEQYF
CDR3 DNA: TGTGCCAGCAGCCCGGGACCATACTACGAGCAGTACTTC

clone size: .
D gene: .
V gene: TRBV28
J gene: TRBJ1-5
CDR3 protein: CASSAPDRLYQPQHF
CDR3 DNA: TGTGCCAGCAGTGCCCCGGACAGATTATATCAGCCCCAGCATTTT

clone size: .
D gene: .
V gene: TRBV2
J gene: TRBJ1-1
CDR3 protein: CASRDLQNTEAFF
CDR3 DNA: TGTGCCAGCAGGGACCTACAGAACACTGAAGCTTTCTTT

clone size: .
D gene: TRBD1
V gene: TRBV28
J gene: TRBJ2-7
CDR3 protein: CASSSLTGYYEQYF
CDR3 DNA: TGTGCCAGCAGTTCCCTGACAGGGTACTACGAGCAGTACTTC

clone size: few
D gene: TRBD1
V gene: TRBV5-1
J gene: TRBJ1-3
CDR3 protein: CASSTGQGTEGNTIYF
CDR3 DNA: TGCGCCAGCAGCACAGGACAGGGAACGGAAGGAAACACCATATATTTT

clone size: .
D gene: .
V gene: TRBV5-1
J gene: TRBJ1-3
CDR3 protein: CASSPGSSPSSGNTIYF
CDR3 DNA: TGCGCCAGCAGCCCGGGCAGTTCACCAAGCTCTGGAAACACCATATATTTT

clone size: .
D gene: TRBD1
V gene: TRBV5-4
J gene: TRBJ2-2
CDR3 protein: CASSWGTTGVTGELFF
CDR3 DNA: TGTGCCAGCAGCTGGGGAACGACAGGGGTTACCGGGGAGCTGTTTTTT

clone size: .
D gene: TRBD1
V gene: TRBV7-3
J gene: TRBJ1-1
CDR3 protein: CASSYDRGTEAFF
CDR3 DNA: TGTGCCAGCAGCTATGACAGGGGGACTGAAGCTTTCTTT

clone size: once
D gene: TRBD2
V gene: TRBV4-2
J gene: TRBJ2-5
CDR3 protein: CASSRDRAGGGETQYF
CDR3 DNA: TGTGCCAGCAGCCGCGATCGCGCGGGGGGCGGGGAGACCCAGTACTTC

clone size: .
D gene: .
V gene: TRBV19
J gene: TRBJ1-5
CDR3 protein: CASKEREGQPQHF
CDR3 DNA: TGTGCCAGTAAGGAAAGGGAAGGTCAGCCCCAGCATTTT

clone size: .
D gene: .
V gene: TRBV2
J gene: TRBJ2-3
CDR3 protein: CASSAQARPGIPPTDTQYF
CDR3 DNA: TGTGCCAGCAGCGCACAAGCCCGCCCAGGGATTCCCCCCACAGATACGCAGTATTTT

clone size: once
D gene: .
V gene: TRBV5-1
J gene: TRBJ1-2
CDR3 protein: CASSLGTAYGYTF
CDR3 DNA: TGCGCCAGCAGCTTGGGGACGGCCTATGGCTACACCTTC

clone size: .
D gene: .
V gene: TRBV28
J gene: TRBJ2-5
CDR3 protein: CASSLRHPQETQYF
CDR3 DNA: TGTGCCAGCAGTTTAAGGCACCCCCAAGAGACCCAGTACTTC

clone size: once
D gene: .
V gene: TRBV12-3/TRBV12-4
J gene: TRBJ1-2
CDR3 protein: CASTLGFQGGYTF
CDR3 DNA: TGTGCCAGCACCCTTGGGTTCCAGGGAGGCTACACCTTC

clone size: .
D gene: .
V gene: TRBV6-5
J gene: TRBJ1-1
CDR3 protein: CASTVGVQNTEAFF
CDR3 DNA: TGTGCCAGCACTGTCGGGGTCCAGAACACTGAAGCTTTCTTT